This T cell receptor (beta chain) is drawn from a study of patients and donors after allogeneic stem cell transplantation. The length of the CDR3 is 14 residues. The ends were cut back, 5 bases at V and 1 base at J, with 11 bases in the middle. Germline V gives CDR1 SEHNR, CDR2 FQNEAQ (reference sequence). TCRdb re-derived calls from the RT-PCR reads in MiXCR, one entry per CDR3 protein. The sample lists about 960,000 distinct CDR3 sequences, approximately 19% occurring once. Sequencing input: blood, either unsorted or a sorted T cell fraction (not recorded which). The origin of this receptor is a human donor who was either an allogeneic HSCT recipient or a stem cell or donor lymphocyte infusion donor (not recorded which). It is not recorded whose cells these are; they may come from a transplant donor. The chain is built from TRBV7-9 and TRBJ1-1; D is undetermined. CDR3 sequence reads: CASSPDPGNTEAFF. The DNA for the CDR3 is TGTGCCAGCAGCCCAGACCCGGGGAACACTGAAGCTTTCTTT.